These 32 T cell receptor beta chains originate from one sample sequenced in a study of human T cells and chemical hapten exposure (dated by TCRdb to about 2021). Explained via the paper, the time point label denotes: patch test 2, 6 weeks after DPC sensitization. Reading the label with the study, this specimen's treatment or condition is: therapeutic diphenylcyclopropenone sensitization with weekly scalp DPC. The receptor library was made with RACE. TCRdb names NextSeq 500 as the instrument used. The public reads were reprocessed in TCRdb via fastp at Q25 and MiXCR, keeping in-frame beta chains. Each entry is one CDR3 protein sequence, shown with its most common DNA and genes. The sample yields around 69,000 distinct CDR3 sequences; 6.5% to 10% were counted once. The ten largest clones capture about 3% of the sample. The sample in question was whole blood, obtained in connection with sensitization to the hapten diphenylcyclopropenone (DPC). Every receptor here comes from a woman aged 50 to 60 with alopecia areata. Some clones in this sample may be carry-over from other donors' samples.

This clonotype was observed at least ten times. The CDR3 nucleotides read TGCGCCAGCAGCGCCTACGGCTCCTACGAGCAGTACTTC. It translates to CASSAYGSYEQYF. This rearrangement joins TRBV10-2 to TRBJ2-7; D ambiguous. V was cut by 6 bases and J by 0 bases, with 9 bases left in between. Germline assignment: CDR1 WSHSY and CDR2 SAAADI. This CDR3 is built from 13 residues.

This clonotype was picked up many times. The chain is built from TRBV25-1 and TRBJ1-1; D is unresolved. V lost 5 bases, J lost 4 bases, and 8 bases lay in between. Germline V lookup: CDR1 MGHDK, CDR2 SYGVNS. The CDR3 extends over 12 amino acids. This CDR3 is CASSKVTTEAFF. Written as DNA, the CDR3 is TGTGCCAGCAGTAAGGTTACCACTGAAGCTTTCTTT.

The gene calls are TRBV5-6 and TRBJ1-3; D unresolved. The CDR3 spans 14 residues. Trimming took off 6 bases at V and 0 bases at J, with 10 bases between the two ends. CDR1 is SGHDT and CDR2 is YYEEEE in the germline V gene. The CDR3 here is CASNTFHSGNTIYF. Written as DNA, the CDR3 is TGTGCCAGCAACACCTTCCACTCTGGAAACACCATATATTTT.

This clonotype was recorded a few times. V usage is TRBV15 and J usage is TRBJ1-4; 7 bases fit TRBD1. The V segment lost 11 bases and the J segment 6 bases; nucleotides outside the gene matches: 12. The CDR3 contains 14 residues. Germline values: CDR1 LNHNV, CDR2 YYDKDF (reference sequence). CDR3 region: CAHAKGGGDEKLFF. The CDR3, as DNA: TGTGCCCACGCGAAAGGGGGCGGCGATGAAAAACTGTTTTTT.

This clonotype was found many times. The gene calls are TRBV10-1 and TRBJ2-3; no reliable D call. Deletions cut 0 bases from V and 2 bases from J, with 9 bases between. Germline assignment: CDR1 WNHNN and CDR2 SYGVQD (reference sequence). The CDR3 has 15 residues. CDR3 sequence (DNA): TGCGCCAGCAGTGAGTCGTTGGGCCCCACAGATACGCAGTATTTT. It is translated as CASSESLGPTDTQYF.

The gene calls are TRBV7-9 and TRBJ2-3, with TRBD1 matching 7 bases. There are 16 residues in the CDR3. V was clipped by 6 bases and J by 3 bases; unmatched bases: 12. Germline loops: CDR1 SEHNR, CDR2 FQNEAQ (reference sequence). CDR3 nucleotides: TGTGCCAGCAGGACAGGGACACCCGGATGGACAGATACGCAGTATTTT. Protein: CASRTGTPGWTDTQYF.

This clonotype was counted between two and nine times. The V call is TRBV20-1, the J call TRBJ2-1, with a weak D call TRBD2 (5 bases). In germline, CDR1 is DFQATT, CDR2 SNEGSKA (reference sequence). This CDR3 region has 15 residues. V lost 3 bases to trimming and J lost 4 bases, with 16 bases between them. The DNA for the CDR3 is TGCAGTGCTAGTCTGGGAGCTCAGGAATACAATGAGCAGTTCTTC. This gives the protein CSASLGAQEYNEQFF.

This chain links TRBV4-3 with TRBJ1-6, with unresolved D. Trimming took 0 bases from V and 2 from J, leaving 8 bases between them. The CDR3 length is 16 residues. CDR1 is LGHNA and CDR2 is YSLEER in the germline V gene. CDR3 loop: CASSQEGLPYNSPLHF. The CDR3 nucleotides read TGCGCCAGCAGCCAAGAAGGACTCCCCTATAATTCACCCCTCCACTTT.

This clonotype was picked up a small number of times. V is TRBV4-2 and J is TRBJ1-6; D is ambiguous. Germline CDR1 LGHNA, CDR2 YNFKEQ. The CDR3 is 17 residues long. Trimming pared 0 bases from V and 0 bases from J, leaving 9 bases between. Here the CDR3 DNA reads TGTGCCAGCAGCCAAGAAAGACTCCCCTCCTATAATTCACCCCTCCACTTT. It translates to CASSQERLPSYNSPLHF.

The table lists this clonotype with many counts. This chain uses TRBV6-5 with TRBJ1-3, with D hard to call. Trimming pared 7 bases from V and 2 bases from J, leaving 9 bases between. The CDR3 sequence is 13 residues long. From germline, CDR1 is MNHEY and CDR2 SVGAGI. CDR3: CASKSRTGNTIYF. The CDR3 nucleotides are TGTGCCAGCAAGAGCAGAACTGGAAACACCATATATTTT.

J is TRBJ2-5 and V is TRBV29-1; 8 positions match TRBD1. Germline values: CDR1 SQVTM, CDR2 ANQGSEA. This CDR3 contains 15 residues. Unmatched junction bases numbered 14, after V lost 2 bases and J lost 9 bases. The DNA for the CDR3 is TGCAGCGTTGAAATAAGGACAGGGAGAGGAATTGCCCAGTACTTC. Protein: CSVEIRTGRGIAQYF.

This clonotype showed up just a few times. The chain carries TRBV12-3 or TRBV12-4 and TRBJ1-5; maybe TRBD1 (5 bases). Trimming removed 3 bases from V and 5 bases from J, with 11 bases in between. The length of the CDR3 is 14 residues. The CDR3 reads CASSFRDGDQPQHF. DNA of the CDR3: TGTGCCAGCAGTTTCCGGGACGGTGATCAGCCCCAGCATTTT.

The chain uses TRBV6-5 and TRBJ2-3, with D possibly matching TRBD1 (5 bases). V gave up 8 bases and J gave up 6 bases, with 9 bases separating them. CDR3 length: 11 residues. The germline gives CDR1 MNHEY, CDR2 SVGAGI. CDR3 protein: CASDRLDTQYF. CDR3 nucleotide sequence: TGTGCCAGCGACAGATTGGATACGCAGTATTTT.

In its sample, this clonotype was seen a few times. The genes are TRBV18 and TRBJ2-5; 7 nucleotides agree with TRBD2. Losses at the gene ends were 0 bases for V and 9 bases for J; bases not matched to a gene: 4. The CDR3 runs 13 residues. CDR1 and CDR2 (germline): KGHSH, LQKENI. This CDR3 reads CASSPPKGGAQYF. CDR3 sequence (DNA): TGTGCCAGCTCACCACCGAAGGGAGGGGCCCAGTACTTC.

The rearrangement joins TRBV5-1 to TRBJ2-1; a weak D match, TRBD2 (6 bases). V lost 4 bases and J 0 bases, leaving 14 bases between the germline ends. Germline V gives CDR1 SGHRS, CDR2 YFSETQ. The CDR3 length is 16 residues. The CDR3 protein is CASSVTSPSSYNEQFF. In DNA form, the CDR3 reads TGCGCCAGCAGCGTAACTAGCCCGAGCTCCTACAATGAGCAGTTCTTC.

This CDR3 reads CASSLASFGRSGRHSYNEQFF. CDR3 DNA: TGTGCCAGCAGCTTAGCCTCGTTCGGGCGGAGCGGGCGTCACTCCTACAATGAGCAGTTCTTC. V usage is TRBV7-8 and J usage is TRBJ2-1; D is possibly TRBD2 (6 bases). V was shortened by 0 bases and J by 0 bases, with 24 bases between the two germline ends. CDR1 is SGHVS and CDR2 is FQNEAQ in the germline V gene. CDR3 size: 21 residues.

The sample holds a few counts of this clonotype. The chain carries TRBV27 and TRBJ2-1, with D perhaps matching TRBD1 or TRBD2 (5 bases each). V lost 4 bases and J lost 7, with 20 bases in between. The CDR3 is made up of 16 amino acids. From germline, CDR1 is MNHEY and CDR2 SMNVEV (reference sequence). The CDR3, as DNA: TGTGCCAGCAGTTCTAGTGAGGGGATAAGGTGGAATGAGCAGTTCTTC. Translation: CASSSSEGIRWNEQFF.

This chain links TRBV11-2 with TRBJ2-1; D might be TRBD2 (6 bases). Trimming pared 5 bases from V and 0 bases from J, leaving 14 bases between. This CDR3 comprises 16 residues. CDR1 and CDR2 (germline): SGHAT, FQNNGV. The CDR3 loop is CASSPLAGTSYNEQFF. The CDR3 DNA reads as TGTGCCAGCAGCCCCCTGGCGGGAACCTCCTACAATGAGCAGTTCTTC.

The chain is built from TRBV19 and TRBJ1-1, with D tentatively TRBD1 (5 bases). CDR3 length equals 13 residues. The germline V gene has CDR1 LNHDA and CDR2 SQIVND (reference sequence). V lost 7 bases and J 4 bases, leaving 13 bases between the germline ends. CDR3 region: CASTYGGVTEAFF. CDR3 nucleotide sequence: TGTGCCAGTACCTATGGAGGGGTCACTGAAGCTTTCTTT.

The CDR3 nucleotides are TGTGCCAGCAGTCCCCAGAAGCGGGGAGAGACCCAGTACTTC. Its translation is CASSPQKRGETQYF. J is TRBJ2-5 and V is TRBV28; TRBD2 matches 7 bases. J lost 4 bases, V lost 5 bases, and 7 bases had no gene match. CDR3 size: 14 residues. Germline V gene sequence: CDR1 MDHEN, CDR2 SYDVKM.

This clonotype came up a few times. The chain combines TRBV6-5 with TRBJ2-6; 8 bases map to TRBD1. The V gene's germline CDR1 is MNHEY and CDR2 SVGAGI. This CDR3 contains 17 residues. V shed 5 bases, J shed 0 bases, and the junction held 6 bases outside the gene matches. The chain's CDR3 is CASSPQGARSGANVLTF. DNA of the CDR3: TGTGCCAGCAGTCCCCAGGGGGCGCGCTCTGGGGCCAACGTCCTGACTTTC.

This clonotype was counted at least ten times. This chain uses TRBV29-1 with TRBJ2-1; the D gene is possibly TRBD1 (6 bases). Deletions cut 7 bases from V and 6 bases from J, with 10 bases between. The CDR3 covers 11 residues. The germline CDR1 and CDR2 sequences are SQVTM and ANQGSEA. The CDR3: CSAWTVNEQFF. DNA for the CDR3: TGCAGCGCCTGGACAGTCAATGAGCAGTTCTTC.

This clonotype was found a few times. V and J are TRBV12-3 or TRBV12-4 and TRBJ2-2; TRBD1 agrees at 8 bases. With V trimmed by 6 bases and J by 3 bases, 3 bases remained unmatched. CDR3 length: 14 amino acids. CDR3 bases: TGTGCCAGCAGCCGGACAGGGTACACCGGGGAGCTGTTTTTT. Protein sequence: CASSRTGYTGELFF.

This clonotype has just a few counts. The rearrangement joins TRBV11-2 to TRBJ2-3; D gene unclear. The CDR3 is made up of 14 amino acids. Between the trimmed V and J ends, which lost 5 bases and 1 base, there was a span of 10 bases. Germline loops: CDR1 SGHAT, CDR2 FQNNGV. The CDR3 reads CASSPVLRTDTQYF. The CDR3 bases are TGTGCCAGCAGCCCAGTGTTGCGCACAGATACGCAGTATTTT.

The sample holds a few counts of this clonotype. CDR3 coding DNA: TGTGCCAGCAGTTCCTCCGGGACTGGTTACGAGCAGTACTTC. The encoded protein is CASSSSGTGYEQYF. The chain joins TRBV27 to TRBJ2-7; a possible D gene is TRBD2 (6 bases). V was pared by 4 bases and J by 4 bases, with 14 bases between. The CDR3 sequence is 14 residues long. CDR1 MNHEY and CDR2 SMNVEV come from the germline V gene (reference sequence).

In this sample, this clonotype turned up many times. In DNA, the CDR3 is TGTGCCAGCAGTTACTCGAGAGGCGGAGAGGAAGGCGGCTACACCTTC. Translated: CASSYSRGGEEGGYTF. The chain employs TRBV6-6 and TRBJ1-2; no firm D call. The CDR3 has 16 amino acids. From germline, CDR1 is MNHNY and CDR2 SVGAGI (reference sequence). Trimming shortened V by 0 bases and J by 8 bases, and 19 bases separated the two germline ends.

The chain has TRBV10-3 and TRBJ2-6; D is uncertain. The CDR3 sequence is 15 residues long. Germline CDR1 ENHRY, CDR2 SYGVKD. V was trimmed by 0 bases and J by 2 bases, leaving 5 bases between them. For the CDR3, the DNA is TGTGCCATCAGTGAGTCAACCCCTGGGGCCAACGTCCTGACTTTC. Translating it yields CAISESTPGANVLTF.

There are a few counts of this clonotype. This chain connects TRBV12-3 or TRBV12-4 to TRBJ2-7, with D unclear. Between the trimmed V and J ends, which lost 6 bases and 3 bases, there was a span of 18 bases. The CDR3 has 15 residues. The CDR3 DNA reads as TGTGCCAGCAGGGGCGGCCAGAAAAGCTACTACGAGCAGTACTTC. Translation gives CASRGGQKSYYEQYF.

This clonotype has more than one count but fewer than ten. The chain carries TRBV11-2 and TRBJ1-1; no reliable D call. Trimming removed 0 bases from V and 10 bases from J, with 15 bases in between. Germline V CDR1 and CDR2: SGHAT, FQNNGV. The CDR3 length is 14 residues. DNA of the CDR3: TGTGCCAGCAGCTTAGAGCCCTCCCCTTTGGGAGCTTTCTTT. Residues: CASSLEPSPLGAFF.

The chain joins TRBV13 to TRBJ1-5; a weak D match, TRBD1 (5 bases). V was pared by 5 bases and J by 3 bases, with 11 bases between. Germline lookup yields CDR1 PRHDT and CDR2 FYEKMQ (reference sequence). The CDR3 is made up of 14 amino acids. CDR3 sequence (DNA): TGTGCCAGCAGCAACCGGGGCCTCAATCAGCCCCAGCATTTT. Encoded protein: CASSNRGLNQPQHF.

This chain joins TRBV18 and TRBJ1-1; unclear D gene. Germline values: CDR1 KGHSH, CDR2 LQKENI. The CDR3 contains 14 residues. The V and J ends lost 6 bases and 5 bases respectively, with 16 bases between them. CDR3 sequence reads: CASSPDGLRTEAFF. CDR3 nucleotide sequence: TGTGCCAGCTCCCCGGACGGGTTGAGGACTGAAGCTTTCTTT.

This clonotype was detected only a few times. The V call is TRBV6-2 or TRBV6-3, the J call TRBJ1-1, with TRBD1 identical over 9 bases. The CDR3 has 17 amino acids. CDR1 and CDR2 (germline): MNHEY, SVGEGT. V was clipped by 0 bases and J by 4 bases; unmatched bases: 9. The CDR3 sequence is CASSYSIWGTGSTEAFF. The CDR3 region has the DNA TGTGCCAGCAGTTACTCTATTTGGGGGACAGGGTCCACTGAAGCTTTCTTT.